This paragraph reports one TCR beta chain. The antigen remains unidentified. This specimen belongs to a study of T cells in localized non-small cell lung cancer. The V and J ends lost 1 base and 1 base respectively, with 12 bases between them. Germline V CDR1 and CDR2: SGHDT, YYEEEE. The CDR3 runs to 16 residues. Some clones are missing from TCRdb's copy, which holds only in-frame ones; the method was immunoSEQ multiplex PCR. Of about 61,000 clones in the sample, 85% to 90% were seen once. Regarding the study as a whole: Longer overall survival was associated with a higher density of T cells in the blood. Sequencing involved a lone tumor region, leaving heterogeneity possible.

This receptor was identified in a man aged 40 to 70 with stage I squamous cell lung carcinoma. The sequenced sample was peripheral blood, obtained before any cancer treatment. The rearrangement joins TRBV5-6 to TRBJ2-1; possibly TRBD1 for D (5 bases). CDR3 coding DNA: TGTGCCAGCAGCTTGAGGGGCTTAACGTCCTACAATGAGCAGTTCTTC. It codes for CASSLRGLTSYNEQFF.